Listed below are T cell receptor beta chains from one sample, sequenced in a study of breast tumors, draining lymph nodes, adjacent tissues. Each CDR3 protein is one row after TCRdb ran MiXCR on the multiplex PCR reads. The sample has hundreds of thousands of distinct CDR3 sequences, less than 40% seen once. The specimen was axillary lymph node tissue. The source is a female donor with breast cancer. Some clones in this sample may be carry-over from other donors' samples. Both conserved end residues are part of each CDR3. Each record gives: J gene, clone size, D gene, V gene, CDR3 protein, CDR3 DNA. The D gene is left open where the match is weak. Expanded clones get a size class; other rows say once, few or many, or leave the size out.

j_call: TRBJ2-1
clone_size: few
d_call: TRBD2
v_call: TRBV27
cdr3_aa: CATKLGVAGVNEQFF
cdr3_nt: TGTGCCACCAAACTGGGGGTAGCGGGAGTCAATGAGCAGTTCTTC

j_call: TRBJ2-5
clone_size: -
d_call: -
v_call: TRBV5-5
cdr3_aa: CASGAGATPHETQYF
cdr3_nt: TGTGCCAGCGGCGCTGGGGCCACGCCCCACGAGACCCAGTACTTC

j_call: TRBJ2-3
clone_size: -
d_call: -
v_call: TRBV6-6
cdr3_aa: CASRAGQNTDTQYF
cdr3_nt: TGTGCCAGCAGGGCGGGACAGAACACAGATACGCAGTATTTT

j_call: TRBJ2-7
clone_size: -
d_call: TRBD1
v_call: TRBV20-1
cdr3_aa: CSARDDRGQPSYEQYF
cdr3_nt: TGCAGTGCTAGAGACGACAGGGGGCAACCCTCCTACGAGCAGTACTTC

j_call: TRBJ2-5
clone_size: many
d_call: -
v_call: TRBV12-3/TRBV12-4
cdr3_aa: CASSLVPASSGRQETQYF
cdr3_nt: TGTGCCAGCAGTTTAGTACCAGCATCCTCAGGGAGGCAAGAGACCCAGTACTTC

j_call: TRBJ2-1
clone_size: many
d_call: -
v_call: TRBV4-1
cdr3_aa: CASSRRLASYEQFF
cdr3_nt: TGCGCCAGCAGCCGCCGTCTAGCTAGCTATGAGCAGTTCTTC

j_call: TRBJ2-5
clone_size: -
d_call: -
v_call: TRBV5-1
cdr3_aa: CASSWGGGWDQETQYF
cdr3_nt: TGCGCCAGCAGCTGGGGGGGCGGGTGGGACCAAGAGACCCAGTACTTC

j_call: TRBJ2-7
clone_size: many
d_call: -
v_call: TRBV11-3
cdr3_aa: CASSLNYEQYF
cdr3_nt: TGTGCCAGCAGCTTAAACTACGAGCAGTACTTC

j_call: TRBJ1-5
clone_size: many
d_call: TRBD1
v_call: TRBV19
cdr3_aa: CASSRSGTGGGRSNQPQHF
cdr3_nt: TGTGCCAGTAGTAGATCCGGGACAGGGGGCGGGAGGAGCAATCAGCCCCAGCATTTT

j_call: TRBJ1-5
clone_size: -
d_call: -
v_call: TRBV6-5
cdr3_aa: CASSRGDDNQPQHF
cdr3_nt: TGCGCCAGCAGTAGGGGTGATGACAATCAGCCCCAGCATTTT

j_call: TRBJ2-2
clone_size: many
d_call: -
v_call: TRBV3-1
cdr3_aa: CASSQDFGSTDTGELFF
cdr3_nt: TGTGCCAGCAGCCAAGATTTTGGGAGTACGGACACCGGGGAGCTGTTTTTT

j_call: TRBJ2-3
clone_size: many
d_call: -
v_call: TRBV20-1
cdr3_aa: CSARWPGQSTDTQYF
cdr3_nt: TGCAGTGCTAGATGGCCTGGACAGAGCACAGATACGCAGTATTTT

j_call: TRBJ2-3
clone_size: many
d_call: -
v_call: TRBV7-8
cdr3_aa: CASSFAGYRTDTQYF
cdr3_nt: TGTGCCAGCAGCTTCGCGGGGTATCGCACAGATACGCAGTATTTT

j_call: TRBJ1-1
clone_size: once
d_call: -
v_call: TRBV6-5
cdr3_aa: CASNGGRGTEAFF
cdr3_nt: TGTGCCAGCAACGGGGGAAGGGGAACTGAAGCTTTCTTT

j_call: TRBJ2-1
clone_size: few
d_call: TRBD2
v_call: TRBV6-5
cdr3_aa: CASSHSLLSSGPYIEQFF
cdr3_nt: TGTGCCAGCAGTCACTCGCTTTTGTCTAGCGGACCCTACATTGAGCAGTTCTTC

j_call: TRBJ2-5
clone_size: -
d_call: TRBD2
v_call: TRBV20-1
cdr3_aa: CSARSLAGRQTQYF
cdr3_nt: TGCAGTGCTAGATCCCTAGCGGGTCGGCAGACCCAGTACTTC

j_call: TRBJ1-5
clone_size: once
d_call: -
v_call: TRBV7-2
cdr3_aa: CASSLDRFQPQHF
cdr3_nt: TGTGCCAGCAGCTTAGACAGGTTTCAGCCCCAGCATTTT

j_call: TRBJ2-3
clone_size: once
d_call: -
v_call: TRBV5-4
cdr3_aa: CASSLVRAGDNEQYF
cdr3_nt: TGTGCCAGCAGCTTGGTGAGGGCCGGGGACAATGAGCAGTATTTT

j_call: TRBJ1-2
clone_size: -
d_call: -
v_call: TRBV20-1
cdr3_aa: CSSVDVEGGGYTF
cdr3_nt: TGCAGTTCTGTAGACGTGGAGGGTGGTGGCTACACCTTC

j_call: TRBJ1-2
clone_size: many
d_call: -
v_call: TRBV20-1
cdr3_aa: CSAWGTATYGYTF
cdr3_nt: TGCAGTGCCTGGGGGACTGCTACTTATGGCTACACCTTC

j_call: TRBJ2-7
clone_size: many
d_call: -
v_call: TRBV18
cdr3_aa: CASSLDSPIGDEQYF
cdr3_nt: TGTGCCAGCTCACTCGACAGCCCCATCGGGGACGAGCAGTACTTC

j_call: TRBJ2-3
clone_size: -
d_call: -
v_call: TRBV20-1
cdr3_aa: CSALLHEQYF
cdr3_nt: TGCAGTGCTCTCCTCCATGAGCAGTATTTT

j_call: TRBJ2-7
clone_size: many
d_call: -
v_call: TRBV5-6
cdr3_aa: CASSSLLFGEQYF
cdr3_nt: TGTGCCAGCAGCAGCCTCCTGTTCGGCGAGCAGTACTTC

j_call: TRBJ2-2
clone_size: many
d_call: TRBD2
v_call: TRBV7-6
cdr3_aa: CASSLVSGRARTGELFF
cdr3_nt: TGTGCCAGCAGCTTAGTTAGCGGGAGAGCCAGAACCGGGGAGCTGTTTTTT

j_call: TRBJ2-5
clone_size: -
d_call: -
v_call: TRBV28
cdr3_aa: CASSLEQLYQETQYF
cdr3_nt: TGTGCCAGCAGTTTGGAACAGCTGTACCAAGAGACCCAGTACTTC

j_call: TRBJ2-1
clone_size: many
d_call: -
v_call: TRBV5-1
cdr3_aa: CASSLVGNHEQFF
cdr3_nt: TGCGCCAGCAGCTTGGTAGGGAACCATGAGCAGTTCTTC

j_call: TRBJ2-5
clone_size: many
d_call: TRBD2
v_call: TRBV20-1
cdr3_aa: CSARYPSGGQGAQYF
cdr3_nt: TGCAGTGCTAGGTATCCTAGCGGGGGCCAGGGTGCCCAGTACTTC

j_call: TRBJ2-3
clone_size: -
d_call: -
v_call: TRBV7-9
cdr3_aa: CASSVRTNTDTQYF
cdr3_nt: TGTGCCAGCAGCGTGAGGACTAACACAGATACGCAGTATTTT

j_call: TRBJ2-2
clone_size: -
d_call: TRBD1
v_call: TRBV6-2/TRBV6-3
cdr3_aa: CATPLGTDTGELFF
cdr3_nt: TGTGCCACCCCACTCGGGACAGACACCGGGGAGCTGTTTTTT

j_call: TRBJ1-3
clone_size: many
d_call: -
v_call: TRBV6-2/TRBV6-3
cdr3_aa: CASRRGAGNTIYF
cdr3_nt: TGTGCCAGCAGAAGGGGTGCTGGAAACACCATATATTTT

j_call: TRBJ2-1
clone_size: many
d_call: TRBD2
v_call: TRBV7-2
cdr3_aa: CASSRPRGLAARGSYNEQFF
cdr3_nt: TGTGCCAGCAGCCGACCCCGGGGACTAGCGGCGAGGGGCTCCTACAATGAGCAGTTCTTC

j_call: TRBJ2-1
clone_size: -
d_call: TRBD2
v_call: TRBV6-5
cdr3_aa: CASSHSGQLAGVHNEQFF
cdr3_nt: TGTGCCAGCAGTCACTCGGGCCAACTAGCGGGAGTGCACAATGAGCAGTTCTTC

j_call: TRBJ2-6
clone_size: -
d_call: -
v_call: TRBV20-1
cdr3_aa: CSVVSGANLPTF
cdr3_nt: TGCAGTGTCGTCTCTGGGGCCAACCTCCCGACTTTC

j_call: TRBJ2-4
clone_size: many
d_call: -
v_call: TRBV7-3
cdr3_aa: CASSLSDKNIQYF
cdr3_nt: TGTGCCAGCAGCTTATCTGACAAAAACATTCAGTACTTC

j_call: TRBJ1-4
clone_size: many
d_call: TRBD1
v_call: TRBV7-9
cdr3_aa: CASSFGRGMREKLFF
cdr3_nt: TGTGCCAGCAGCTTCGGCAGGGGGATGCGTGAAAAACTGTTTTTT

j_call: TRBJ2-6
clone_size: many
d_call: TRBD1
v_call: TRBV7-9
cdr3_aa: CASSRQGTNSGANVLTF
cdr3_nt: TGTGCCAGCAGCCGACAGGGTACGAACTCTGGGGCCAACGTCCTGACTTTC

j_call: TRBJ2-1
clone_size: many
d_call: -
v_call: TRBV5-8
cdr3_aa: CASSPTSYNEQFF
cdr3_nt: TGTGCCAGCAGCCCCACGTCCTACAATGAGCAGTTCTTC

j_call: TRBJ2-7
clone_size: many
d_call: -
v_call: TRBV5-6
cdr3_aa: CASSWAAYEQYF
cdr3_nt: TGTGCCAGCAGTTGGGCCGCCTACGAGCAGTACTTC

j_call: TRBJ2-5
clone_size: -
d_call: -
v_call: TRBV7-3
cdr3_aa: CASSLVVGYQETQYF
cdr3_nt: TGTGCCAGCAGCCTGGTAGTGGGGTACCAAGAGACCCAGTACTTC

j_call: TRBJ1-6
clone_size: many
d_call: -
v_call: TRBV20-1
cdr3_aa: CSATRQGKQPNSPLHF
cdr3_nt: TGCAGTGCTACCCGTCAGGGGAAGCAACCGAATTCACCCCTCCACTTT

j_call: TRBJ2-1
clone_size: many
d_call: TRBD2
v_call: TRBV6-1
cdr3_aa: CASSRAGTSGANEQFF
cdr3_nt: TGTGCCAGCAGTCGTGCCGGGACTAGCGGCGCCAATGAGCAGTTCTTC

j_call: TRBJ2-3
clone_size: many
d_call: -
v_call: TRBV5-1
cdr3_aa: CASSLGLGREDTQYF
cdr3_nt: TGCGCCAGCAGCTTGGGACTGGGTCGTGAAGATACGCAGTATTTT

j_call: TRBJ2-3
clone_size: many
d_call: -
v_call: TRBV20-1
cdr3_aa: CSASNPSARTDTQYF
cdr3_nt: TGCAGTGCTAGTAATCCTAGCGCACGCACAGATACGCAGTATTTT

j_call: TRBJ2-5
clone_size: -
d_call: -
v_call: TRBV7-8
cdr3_aa: CASSQVAAGVRDAQYF
cdr3_nt: TGTGCCAGCAGCCAAGTTGCGGCAGGGGTGCGAGATGCCCAGTACTTC

j_call: TRBJ2-7
clone_size: many
d_call: -
v_call: TRBV10-3
cdr3_aa: CAISESLNAYEQYF
cdr3_nt: TGTGCCATCAGTGAGAGTCTCAATGCCTACGAGCAGTACTTC

j_call: TRBJ1-2
clone_size: many
d_call: TRBD1
v_call: TRBV6-5
cdr3_aa: CASNSRGQNYGYTF
cdr3_nt: TGTGCCAGCAATTCCCGGGGACAGAACTATGGCTACACCTTC

j_call: TRBJ2-5
clone_size: many
d_call: TRBD2
v_call: TRBV19
cdr3_aa: CASSITSGRYIQETQYF
cdr3_nt: TGTGCCAGTAGTATAACTAGCGGGAGGTACATCCAAGAGACCCAGTACTTC

j_call: TRBJ2-1
clone_size: many
d_call: -
v_call: TRBV7-3
cdr3_aa: CASSSGRPDIDEQFF
cdr3_nt: TGTGCCAGCAGCTCGGGACGTCCCGATATCGATGAGCAGTTCTTC

j_call: TRBJ2-7
clone_size: many
d_call: -
v_call: TRBV5-4
cdr3_aa: CASSGRGRRMGEQYF
cdr3_nt: TGTGCCAGCAGCGGCCGGGGACGGAGGATGGGAGAGCAGTACTTC

j_call: TRBJ1-5
clone_size: many
d_call: TRBD1
v_call: TRBV7-8
cdr3_aa: CASSSGTGEQPQHF
cdr3_nt: TGTGCCAGCAGCTCCGGGACAGGGGAACAGCCCCAGCATTTT